These 2 T cell receptor beta chains came from one sample sequenced in a study of shared clonotypes between healthy human individuals. Sequenced by immunoSEQ multiplex PCR; TCRdb stores in-frame clones only, minus some. The table shows some 500,000 clones, with 79% occurring only once. What was sequenced was PBMCs. The receptors derive from a woman in her 40s in good health. Some clones in this sample may be carry-over from other donors' samples.

This chain connects TRBV28 to TRBJ2-5; 7 bases line up with TRBD1. With 5 bases clipped from V and 1 base from J, the junction kept 4 bases outside the gene matches. Germline CDR1 is MDHEN and CDR2 is SYDVKM. There are 14 residues in the CDR3. CDR3 sequence (DNA): TGTGCCAGCAGTCTCCGGACAGGCCAAGAGACCCAGTACTTC. This encodes CASSLRTGQETQYF.

The genes are TRBV7-6 and TRBJ2-7, with D possibly being TRBD1 (5 bases). The germline gives CDR1 SGHVS, CDR2 FNYEAQ. CDR3 length: 14 amino acids. Trimming removed 0 bases from V and 3 bases from J, with 9 bases in between. Here the CDR3 reads CASSLAGEDYEQYF. The CDR3 nucleotides read TGTGCCAGCAGCTTAGCAGGGGAAGACTACGAGCAGTACTTC.